One and the same sample provided the 22 T cell receptor beta chains below, sequenced in a study of T cell repertoires in cytomegalovirus infection. TCRdb reprocessed the reads via MiXCR and lists one record per CDR3 protein. The sample carries about 250,000 distinct CDR3 sequences, approximately 7% recorded once. Sequenced: PBMCs. The receptors derive from a human donor in good health (CMV status not recorded). Some clones in this sample may be carry-over from other donors' samples.

There are many counts of this clonotype. V gene TRBV7-9 combines with J gene TRBJ2-5; no clear D gene. The CDR3 sequence is 13 residues long. In germline, CDR1 is SEHNR, CDR2 FQNEAQ (reference sequence). With 0 bases removed from V and 4 bases from J, the gap between germline ends came to 6 bases. The CDR3 reads CASSLAGRETQYF. In DNA, the CDR3 is TGTGCCAGCAGCTTAGCTGGGCGAGAGACCCAGTACTTC.

This clonotype was observed at least ten times. The chain uses TRBV7-2 and TRBJ2-4; no clear D gene. The CDR3 sequence is 15 residues long. Looked up from germline, CDR1 is SGHTA and CDR2 is FQGNSA. Deletions cut 5 bases from V and 0 bases from J, with 11 bases between. DNA for the CDR3: TGTGCCAGCAGCCCGGCAACAATAGCCAAAAACATTCAGTACTTC. Translating gives CASSPATIAKNIQYF.

This clonotype showed up many times. The chain combines TRBV6-6 with TRBJ1-2, with 7 bases lining up with TRBD1. Trimming at V came to 2 bases and at J to 3 bases, leaving 12 bases not matched to a gene. Germline values: CDR1 MNHNY, CDR2 SVGAGI (reference sequence). The CDR3 covers 17 residues. The CDR3 loop reads CASSYGHRGSDYYGYTF. DNA for the CDR3: TGTGCCAGCAGTTACGGGCACAGGGGATCGGATTACTATGGCTACACCTTC.

This chain uses TRBV29-1 with TRBJ2-1, with 10 positions matching TRBD2. The V segment lost 8 bases and the J segment 8 bases; nucleotides outside the gene matches: 12. The CDR3 has 14 amino acids. Germline V gives CDR1 SQVTM, CDR2 ANQGSEA. CDR3 sequence: CSHTAGGPPHEQFF. DNA for the CDR3: TGCAGCCATACAGCGGGGGGGCCTCCCCATGAGCAGTTCTTC.

This clonotype appeared many times. CDR3 amino acids: CASSPSRVVTDTQYF. DNA of the CDR3: TGTGCCAGCAGCCCCTCTAGGGTTGTTACAGATACGCAGTATTTT. This sequence joins TRBV7-2 and TRBJ2-3; D unclear. Germline CDR1 reads SGHTA; CDR2 reads FQGNSA. The CDR3 totals 15 residues. V was cut by 5 bases and J by 3 bases, with 15 bases left in between. Variable domain in full (rest from reference TRBV7-2 and TRBJ2-3): GAGVSQSPSNKVTEKGKDVELRCDPISGHTALYWYRQSLGQGLEFLIYFQGNSAPDKSGLPSDRFSAERTGGSVSTLTIQRTQQEDSAVYLCASSPSRVVTDTQYFGPGTRLTVL.

This clonotype has at least ten counts. The CDR3 nucleotides read TGTGCCAGCAGTTTGGACCGCCAGGTTTCACCCCTCCACTTT. Translated: CASSLDRQVSPLHF. This chain links TRBV12-3 or TRBV12-4 with TRBJ1-6; D ambiguous. The CDR3 has 14 amino acids. Trimming shortened V by 3 bases and J by 9 bases, and 12 bases separated the two germline ends.

This clonotype was counted many times. This chain links TRBV20-1 with TRBJ1-2; D uncertain. The CDR3 contains 13 residues. Trimming took 3 bases from V and 5 from J, leaving 13 bases between them. The germline CDR1 and CDR2 sequences are DFQATT and SNEGSKA (reference sequence). CDR3 DNA: TGCAGTGCTAGCCCCGGGGTGGCGTATGGCTACACCTTC. Its protein product is CSASPGVAYGYTF.

About this clonotype itself: A much larger clonotype is one base distant, so this may be a read error. The chain joins TRBV5-1 to TRBJ1-1; TRBD1 aligns across 9 bases. Germline values: CDR1 SGHRS, CDR2 YFSETQ. The CDR3 has 14 residues. CDR3 sequence reads: CARSSGTGRTEAFF. In nucleotides, the CDR3 is TGCGCCAGAAGCTCAGGGACAGGGAGGACTGAAGCTTTCTTT.

This clonotype was seen many times. This CDR3 is CAISESTPQGGQYF. The DNA of the CDR3 is TGTGCCATCAGTGAGTCGACCCCACAGGGTGGCCAGTACTTC. The rearrangement links TRBV10-3 to TRBJ2-5; perhaps TRBD1 as D (6 bases). This CDR3 spans 14 amino acids. V lost 0 bases to trimming and J lost 10 bases, with 15 bases between them. Germline CDR1 and CDR2: ENHRY and SYGVKD.

This clonotype has at least ten counts. CDR3 loop: CASSRDSDQPQHF. The CDR3 DNA sequence: TGTGCCAGCAGTCGGGACAGCGACCAGCCCCAGCATTTT. The chain carries TRBV7-2 and TRBJ1-5; TRBD1 matches 7 bases. This CDR3 is 13 amino acids long. Germline CDR1 and CDR2: SGHTA and FQGNSA. Unmatched junction bases numbered 6, after V lost 6 bases and J lost 7 bases. The whole variable domain, filled in from reference TRBV7-2 and TRBJ1-5, reads GAGVSQSPSNKVTEKGKDVELRCDPISGHTALYWYRQSLGQGLEFLIYFQGNSAPDKSGLPSDRFSAERTGGSVSTLTIQRTQQEDSAVYLCASSRDSDQPQHFGDGTRLSIL.

This clonotype was detected many times. The rearrangement links TRBV30 to TRBJ2-3; D not resolved. V lost 4 bases to trimming and J lost 6 bases, with 11 bases between them. Germline V CDR1 and CDR2: GTSNPN, SVGIG (reference sequence). The CDR3 consists of 12 residues. CDR3 DNA sequence: TGTGCCTGGACCCCTACAAGTGATACGCAGTATTTT. Its translation: CAWTPTSDTQYF.

This clonotype has ten or more counts. This chain connects TRBV19 to TRBJ2-3; D is perhaps TRBD1 or TRBD2 (5 bases each). Germline V gene sequence: CDR1 LNHDA, CDR2 SQIVND (reference sequence). Trimming left V 3 bases short and J 0 bases short, with 7 bases between. CDR3 length equals 14 residues. CDR3 in amino acids: CASSMRGSTDTQYF. Written as DNA, the CDR3 is TGTGCCAGTAGTATGAGGGGTAGCACAGATACGCAGTATTTT.

This clonotype was observed many times. This chain links TRBV28 with TRBJ2-1, with 8 bases lining up with TRBD2. The CDR3 contains 16 residues. Unmatched junction bases numbered 8, after V lost 7 bases and J lost 0 bases. Germline CDR1 MDHEN, CDR2 SYDVKM. CDR3: CASIFSGASSYNEQFF. In DNA form, the CDR3 reads TGTGCCAGCATCTTTAGCGGGGCCTCCTCCTACAATGAGCAGTTCTTC. Full variable domain (missing parts from reference TRBV28 and TRBJ2-1): DVKVTQSSRYLVKRTGEKVFLECVQDMDHENMFWYRQDPGLGLRLIYFSYDVKMKEKGDIPEGYSVSREKKERFSLILESASTNQTSMYLCASIFSGASSYNEQFFGPGTRLTVL.

Many counts were recorded for this clonotype. The chain employs TRBV7-6 and TRBJ2-7; perhaps D is TRBD1 or TRBD2 (5 bases each). Trimming cost V 2 bases and J 2 bases, with 10 bases left between them. The CDR3 is 14 residues long. Germline assignment: CDR1 SGHVS and CDR2 FNYEAQ. The chain's CDR3 is CASSLWDAAYEQYF. In nucleotides, the CDR3 is TGTGCCAGCAGCTTATGGGACGCAGCCTACGAGCAGTACTTC.

This clonotype was recorded at least ten times. The chain is built from TRBV14 and TRBJ1-5, with D unclear. The germline gives CDR1 SGHDN, CDR2 FVKESK. The V end lost 2 bases, the J end lost 5 bases, and 10 bases lay between the germline ends. This CDR3 spans 14 amino acids. In nucleotides, the CDR3 is TGTGCCAGCAGCCAAAACCATGGGGATCAGCCCCAGCATTTT. Its translation: CASSQNHGDQPQHF. Supplemented by reference TRBV14 and TRBJ1-5, the full variable domain reads EAGVTQFPSHSVIEKGQTVTLRCDPISGHDNLYWYRRVMGKEIKFLLHFVKESKQDESGMPNNRFLAERTGGTYSTLKVQPAELEDSGVYFCASSQNHGDQPQHFGDGTRLSIL.

In this sample, this clonotype turned up many times. The chain recombines TRBV7-2 with TRBJ2-3, with D unresolved. Trimming took off 2 bases at V and 3 bases at J, with 9 bases between the two ends. Germline V gene data show CDR1 as SGHTA and CDR2 as FQGNSA. The CDR3 runs to 14 residues. The CDR3 sequence is CASSLRRLTDTQYF. CDR3 DNA: TGTGCCAGCAGCTTACGGAGACTTACAGATACGCAGTATTTT. The full variable domain, completed using reference TRBV7-2 and TRBJ2-3, is GAGVSQSPSNKVTEKGKDVELRCDPISGHTALYWYRQSLGQGLEFLIYFQGNSAPDKSGLPSDRFSAERTGGSVSTLTIQRTQQEDSAVYLCASSLRRLTDTQYFGPGTRLTVL.

A word on this clonotype: This may come from a read error, since a much larger clone is one base off. Lacking the conserved final phenylalanine or tryptophan, this CDR3 likely reflects a read error. J is TRBJ1-6 and V is TRBV9, with a weak D call TRBD1 (5 bases). CDR1 SGDLS and CDR2 YYNGEE come from the germline V gene. The germline V and J ends were trimmed by 5 bases and 0 bases, with 12 bases remaining between them. This CDR3 comprises 16 residues. In nucleotides, the CDR3 is TGTGCCAGCAGTCCAGGGTTAAGCTCCTATAATTCACCCCTCCACCTT. It encodes CASSPGLSSYNSPLHL.

The rearrangement joins TRBV20-1 to TRBJ2-6, with D possibly TRBD2 on 6 matching bases. The germline gives CDR1 DFQATT, CDR2 SNEGSKA (reference sequence). The CDR3 length is 17 residues. Deletions cut 0 bases from V and 0 bases from J, with 12 bases between. As DNA, the CDR3 is TGCAGTGCTAGAGATGGGAGGTCTATCTCTGGGGCCAACGTCCTGACTTTC. Its translation is CSARDGRSISGANVLTF.

This clonotype was detected many times. This rearrangement joins TRBV18 to TRBJ2-7; D gene unclear. The CDR3 contains 14 residues. The V gene lost 5 bases and the J gene lost 1 base, with 12 bases spanning the gap. Germline lookup yields CDR1 KGHSH and CDR2 LQKENI. The CDR3 protein is CASSSRSGSYEQYF. The CDR3 nucleotides are TGTGCCAGCTCATCCCGGTCTGGGTCCTACGAGCAGTACTTC.

Only a few counts were recorded for this clonotype. The rearrangement joins TRBV29-1 to TRBJ2-2; D is undetermined. Germline CDR1 is SQVTM and CDR2 is ANQGSEA. V was cut by 3 bases and J by 2 bases, with 10 bases left in between. The length of the CDR3 is 14 residues. The CDR3, as DNA: TGCAGCGTTGATAACGGCGTCAACACCGGGGAGCTGTTTTTT. Translation: CSVDNGVNTGELFF.

This clonotype was observed many times. The chain is built from TRBV28 and TRBJ2-7, with 7 bases matching TRBD2. The CDR3 is 14 residues long. Germline V lookup: CDR1 MDHEN, CDR2 SYDVKM. Trimming cost V 5 bases and J 3 bases; bases outside gene matches: 7. The CDR3 bases are TGTGCCAGCAGTGTCTCGGGACTACTCTACGAGCAGTACTTC. It specifies CASSVSGLLYEQYF.

This chain links TRBV10-3 with TRBJ1-1, with TRBD1 matching over 10 bases. The germline V gene has CDR1 ENHRY and CDR2 SYGVKD. The trim removed 2 bases at V and 10 bases at J, leaving 4 bases unmatched. The CDR3 contains 13 residues. The CDR3 coding sequence is TGTGCCATCAGTGAGGGGACAGGGGTGATAGCTTTCTTT. Translation: CAISEGTGVIAFF.